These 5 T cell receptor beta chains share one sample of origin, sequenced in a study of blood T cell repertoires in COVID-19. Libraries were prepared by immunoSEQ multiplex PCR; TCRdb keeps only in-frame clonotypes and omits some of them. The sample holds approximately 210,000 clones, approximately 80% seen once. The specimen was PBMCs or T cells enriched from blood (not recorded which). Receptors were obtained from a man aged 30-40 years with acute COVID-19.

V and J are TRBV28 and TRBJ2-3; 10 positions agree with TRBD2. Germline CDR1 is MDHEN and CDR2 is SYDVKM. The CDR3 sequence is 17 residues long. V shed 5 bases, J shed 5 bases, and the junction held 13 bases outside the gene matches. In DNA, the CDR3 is TGTGCCAGCAGTCCCCGGCGTAGCGGGGGGCGTCAAGATACGCAGTATTTT. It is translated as CASSPRRSGGRQDTQYF.

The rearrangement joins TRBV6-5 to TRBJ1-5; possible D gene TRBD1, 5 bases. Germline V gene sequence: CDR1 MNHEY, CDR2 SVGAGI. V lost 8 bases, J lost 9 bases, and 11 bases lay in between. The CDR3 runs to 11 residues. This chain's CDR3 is CASGTPGPQHF. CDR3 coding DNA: TGTGCCAGCGGGACTCCCGGGCCCCAGCATTTT.

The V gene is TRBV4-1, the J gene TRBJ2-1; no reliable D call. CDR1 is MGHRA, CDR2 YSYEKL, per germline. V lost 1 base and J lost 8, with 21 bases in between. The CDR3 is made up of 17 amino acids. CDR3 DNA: TGCGCCAGCAGCCAAGGAGACTCCTTTGGATGGGTGGATGAGCAGTTCTTC. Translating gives CASSQGDSFGWVDEQFF.

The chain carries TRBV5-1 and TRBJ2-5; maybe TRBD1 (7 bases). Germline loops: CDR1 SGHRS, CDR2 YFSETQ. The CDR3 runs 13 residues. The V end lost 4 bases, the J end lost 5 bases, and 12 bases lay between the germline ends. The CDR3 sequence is CASSATGRETQYF. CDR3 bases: TGCGCCAGCAGCGCGACAGGGAGGGAGACCCAGTACTTC.

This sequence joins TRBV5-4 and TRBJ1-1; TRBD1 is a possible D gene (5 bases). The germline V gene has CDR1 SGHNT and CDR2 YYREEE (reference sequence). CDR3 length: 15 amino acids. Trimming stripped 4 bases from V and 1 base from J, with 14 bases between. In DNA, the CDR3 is TGTGCCAGCAGCGCCGGAGGGGCGGGGAACACTGAAGCTTTCTTT. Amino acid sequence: CASSAGGAGNTEAFF.